These 3 T cell receptor beta chains were sequenced from one sample in a study of cytomegalovirus exposure and HLA in healthy donors. Both 60 Vbeta primers and 13 Jbeta primers went into the PCR. The method was immunoSEQ multiplex PCR; TCRdb's version includes in-frame clones alone and lacks a portion of them. The sample lists about 120,000 clones; about 8.6% were seen once. Sample: PBMCs. The receptors derive from a middle-aged woman in good health and CMV-seropositive.

This clone was counted between two and nine times. The rearrangement links TRBV6-5 to TRBJ1-1; D ambiguous. The CDR3 length is 13 residues. Germline V gene sequence: CDR1 MNHEY, CDR2 SVGAGI. The V and J ends lost 5 bases and 0 bases respectively, with 7 bases between them. CDR3 loop: CASSRTVNTEAFF. CDR3 DNA sequence: TGTGCCAGCAGTCGCACTGTGAACACTGAAGCTTTCTTT.

V is TRBV27 and J is TRBJ1-1, with D perhaps TRBD1 (5 bases). Trimming stripped 5 bases from V and 2 bases from J, with 21 bases between. The CDR3 spans 17 residues. In germline, CDR1 is MNHEY, CDR2 SMNVEV (reference sequence). The CDR3 region is CASSPQGPGSFNTEAFF. DNA for the CDR3: TGTGCCAGCAGTCCCCAGGGTCCCGGAAGCTTTAACACTGAAGCTTTCTTT.

The chain combines TRBV7-8 with TRBJ1-5; D perhaps matches TRBD1 (5 bases). The CDR3 length is 17 residues. Trimming pared 3 bases from V and 3 bases from J, leaving 18 bases between. Germline assignment: CDR1 SGHVS and CDR2 FQNEAQ. CDR3 in amino acids: CASSFLGGGVNNQPQHF. The CDR3 coding sequence is TGTGCCAGCAGCTTCTTGGGGGGTGGAGTAAACAATCAGCCCCAGCATTTT.